These 27 T cell receptor beta chains share one sample of origin, sequenced in a study of blood T cells in healthy people across ages. A second PCR of 7 to 11 cycles used a sample-barcoded 5' primer and a J-beta primer mix. MiXCR, applied by TCRdb to the 5' RACE reads, yields one record per CDR3 protein. This sample has about 1 million distinct CDR3 sequences, with around 25% found just once. This sample was also put to use in a study of T cells of mothers and their children.

The material sequenced was blood. Receptors originate from a girl aged 2 to 10 in good health.

This clonotype occurred a few times. The J gene is TRBJ2-3, the V gene TRBV28; either TRBD1 or TRBD2 may supply D (6 bases each). Trimming took off 5 bases at V and 3 bases at J, with 24 bases between the two ends. This CDR3 spans 18 amino acids. Germline CDR1 MDHEN, CDR2 SYDVKM. The CDR3 here is CASSRMTGGEMGTDTQYF. In DNA form, the CDR3 reads TGTGCCAGCAGTCGAATGACAGGAGGGGAGATGGGGACAGATACGCAGTATTTT.

This CDR3 reads CASSQGTEGEQFF. The CDR3 DNA follows: TGCGCCAGCAGCCAAGGGACAGAAGGAGAGCAGTTCTTC. The V gene is TRBV4-1, the J gene TRBJ2-1; possible D gene TRBD1, 6 bases. The length of the CDR3 is 13 residues. Germline V gene sequence: CDR1 MGHRA, CDR2 YSYEKL. V gave up 1 base and J gave up 10 bases, with 11 bases separating them.

The gene calls are TRBV10-3 and TRBJ1-6, with 7 bases aligning to TRBD1. Trimming removed 2 bases from V and 2 bases from J; junction bases left unmatched: 6. The CDR3 is 17 residues long. Germline CDR1 ENHRY, CDR2 SYGVKD. The CDR3 DNA reads as TGTGCCATCAGTGAGAGGACCGGGACAGCCTATAATTCACCCCTCCACTTT. Amino acids: CAISERTGTAYNSPLHF.

V is TRBV12-3 or TRBV12-4 and J is TRBJ1-5; a weak D match, TRBD1 (5 bases). The CDR3 covers 13 residues. Between the trimmed V and J ends, which lost 5 bases and 7 bases, there was a span of 12 bases. CDR3 nucleotides: TGTGCCAGCAGTCAGGGTAACGAACAGCCCCAGCATTTT. It codes for CASSQGNEQPQHF.

This clonotype was recorded a few times. This CDR3 reads CASSPWERGRAVGNQPQHF. CDR3 sequence (DNA): TGTGCCAGCAGCCCTTGGGAAAGGGGCAGAGCTGTGGGCAATCAGCCCCAGCATTTT. The chain carries TRBV6-2 or TRBV6-3 and TRBJ1-5, with a possible D match to TRBD1 (5 bases). The CDR3 totals 19 residues. The germline CDR1 and CDR2 sequences are MNHEY and SVGEGT. V was shortened by 6 bases and J by 2 bases, with 26 bases between the two germline ends.

This clonotype was detected only a few times. The gene calls are TRBV6-1 and TRBJ2-7; no clear D. This CDR3 is 12 amino acids long. Germline CDR1 and CDR2: MNHNS and SASEGT. Deletions cut 8 bases from V and 2 bases from J, with 10 bases between. CDR3: CASLSRAYEQYF. The CDR3 DNA sequence: TGTGCCAGCCTTAGCAGAGCCTACGAGCAGTACTTC.

A few counts support this clonotype. The CDR3 DNA follows: TGTGCCAGCAGTCCAGGCGGGGGCTATGGCTACACCTTC. It yields the protein CASSPGGGYGYTF. The V call is TRBV6-5, the J call TRBJ1-2, with D maybe TRBD1 (5 bases). Trimming left V 5 bases short and J 4 bases short, with 11 bases between. Germline V CDR1 and CDR2: MNHEY, SVGAGI. CDR3 length: 13 amino acids.

On this clonotype: With a much larger clone just one base away, this may be a read error. V usage is TRBV7-6 and J usage is TRBJ2-5; TRBD2 aligns across 10 bases. CDR3 length equals 13 residues. Germline V CDR1 and CDR2: SGHVS, FNYEAQ. V gave up 5 bases and J gave up 5 bases; unmatched junction bases: 2. CDR3 region: CASSKTSGETQYF. DNA for the CDR3: TGTGCCAGCAGCAAGACTAGCGGGGAGACCCAGTACTTC.

The chain joins TRBV4-3 to TRBJ1-6; perhaps TRBD1 as D (5 bases). Germline-derived CDR1 and CDR2 are LGHNA and YSLEER. The CDR3 contains 14 residues. The V end was cut by 4 bases, the J end by 8 bases, with 12 bases between. The CDR3 loop is CASSRGPKDSPLHF. The CDR3 nucleotides read TGCGCCAGCAGCCGGGGCCCGAAGGATTCACCCCTCCACTTT.

This clonotype was seen only a few times. The chain couples TRBV20-1 to TRBJ2-2, with 9 bases matching TRBD2. In germline, CDR1 is DFQATT, CDR2 SNEGSKA (reference sequence). Trimming removed 1 base from V and 2 bases from J; junction bases left unmatched: 5. There are 16 residues in the CDR3. The CDR3 bases are TGCAGTGCTAGAGTGACTAGCGGAGCAAACACCGGGGAGCTGTTTTTT. Its protein is CSARVTSGANTGELFF.

This clonotype was seen more than once but under ten times. V and J are TRBV7-6 and TRBJ2-7; D is unclear. V lost 1 base, J lost 4 bases, and 14 bases lay in between. Germline CDR1 is SGHVS and CDR2 is FNYEAQ. This CDR3 is built from 15 residues. The CDR3 here is CASSLEAARQYEQYF. The CDR3 DNA is TGTGCCAGCAGCTTAGAGGCAGCCCGTCAGTACGAGCAGTACTTC.

This clonotype was seen ten or more times. CDR3 sequence: CASSSLSNEQFF. CDR3 DNA: TGTGCCAGCAGTTCGCTGAGCAATGAGCAGTTCTTC. This chain uses TRBV27 with TRBJ2-5; D remains unclear. The J call is in doubt because the DNA end fits TRBJ2-1 better. CDR3 length: 12 amino acids. Germline V CDR1 and CDR2: MNHEY, SMNVEV (reference sequence).

This clonotype was seen ten or more times. The V gene is TRBV9, the J gene TRBJ2-7; a weak D match, TRBD2 (6 bases). The V end was cut by 4 bases, the J end by 3 bases, with 20 bases between. CDR3 size: 16 residues. CDR1 and CDR2 (germline): SGDLS, YYNGEE. CDR3 nucleotides: TGTGCCAGCAGCCCAAAGCCCTGGACGGGGGACTACGAGCAGTACTTC. It translates to CASSPKPWTGDYEQYF. The whole variable domain, filled in from reference TRBV9 and TRBJ2-7, reads DSGVTQTPKHLITATGQRVTLRCSPRSGDLSVYWYQQSLDQGLQFLIQYYNGEERAKGNILERFSAQQFPDLHSELNLSSLELGDSALYFCASSPKPWTGDYEQYFGPGTRLTVT.

The chain combines TRBV2 with TRBJ2-1; D may match TRBD1 or TRBD2 (5 bases each). Germline assignment: CDR1 SNHLY and CDR2 FYNNEI. Trimming cost V 4 bases and J 4 bases, with 14 bases left between them. This CDR3 has 15 residues. CDR3 DNA: TGTGCCAGCAGTGGGAGTTGGGACCGATACAATGAGCAGTTCTTC. Translating it yields CASSGSWDRYNEQFF.

This CDR3 reads CASSVSGRQETQYF. For the CDR3, the DNA is TGTGCCAGCAGCGTTAGCGGGAGACAAGAGACCCAGTACTTC. The V and J genes are TRBV9 and TRBJ2-5; TRBD2 matches 9 bases. CDR3 size: 14 residues. Germline V gene lookup returns CDR1 SGDLS and CDR2 YYNGEE. V trimming: 2 bases; J trimming: 2 bases; junction bases outside the gene matches: 1.

The chain has TRBV11-2 and TRBJ2-5; tentatively, D is TRBD1 or TRBD2 (5 bases each). The DNA matches TRBJ2-1 better at its end, which makes the J call doubtful. The CDR3 is made up of 15 amino acids. Per the germline V gene, CDR1 is SGHAT and CDR2 is FQNNGV. DNA for the CDR3: TGTGCCAGCAGCTTAGATCTCGGGGCGTTAGATGAGCAGTTCTTC. Translated, it gives CASSLDLGALDEQFF.

This clonotype was seen a handful of times. A read error may produce the germline difference seen at one junction end. The chain links TRBV7-2 to TRBJ2-5; 8 nucleotides align to TRBD2. This CDR3 comprises 14 residues. Germline V CDR1 and CDR2: SGHTA, FQGNSA. This CDR3 is CASSSRTSRGLQVF. DNA of the CDR3: TGTGCCAGCAGCTCTCGGACTAGCCGGGGTCTGCAGGTCTTC.

This clonotype was found a few times. V and J are TRBV12-3 or TRBV12-4 and TRBJ2-5; tentatively, D is TRBD2 (5 bases). The CDR3 is 17 residues long. Trimming removed 6 bases from V and 1 base from J, with 21 bases in between. CDR3 nucleotide sequence: TGTGCCAGCAGCCCCATAGAGGGCAGCGACCTCCAAGAGACCCAGTACTTC. It codes for CASSPIEGSDLQETQYF.

J is TRBJ1-4 and V is TRBV3-1; TRBD1 agrees at 8 bases. CDR1 and CDR2 (germline): LGHDT, YNNKEL (reference sequence). CDR3 size: 16 residues. The ends lost 4 bases at V and 0 bases at J; junction bases unmatched: 4. DNA of the CDR3: TGTGCCAGCAGCCCCCGGGACAGGCCAACTAATGAAAAACTGTTTTTT. Its protein product is CASSPRDRPTNEKLFF. The variable domain in full, completed from reference TRBV3-1 and TRBJ1-4, reads DTAVSQTPKYLVTQMGNDKSIKCEQNLGHDTMYWYKQDSKKFLKIMFSYNNKELIINETVPNRFSPKSPDKAHLNLHINSLELGDSAVYFCASSPRDRPTNEKLFFGSGTQLSVL.

This sequence joins TRBV12-3 or TRBV12-4 and TRBJ2-2; D is perhaps TRBD2 (6 bases). The CDR3 is made up of 13 amino acids. V was shortened by 6 bases and J by 5 bases, with 10 bases between the two germline ends. The CDR3 spells CASRTGDTGELFF. The CDR3 DNA follows: TGTGCCAGCAGAACGGGAGATACCGGGGAGCTGTTTTTT.

This chain joins TRBV6-2 or TRBV6-3 and TRBJ2-1; no clear D gene. Trimming removed 5 bases from V and 5 bases from J, with 22 bases in between. CDR1 and CDR2 (germline): MNHEY, SVGEGT. The length of the CDR3 is 17 residues. This CDR3 reads CASSAIDTARRDNEQFF. CDR3 DNA: TGTGCCAGCAGTGCCATAGACACCGCCCGAAGAGACAATGAGCAGTTCTTC.

This clonotype showed up just a few times. This may stem from a read error, because a much larger clone lies one nucleotide away. The chain links TRBV29-1 to TRBJ2-2; possibly TRBD1 for D (6 bases). The CDR3 is made up of 14 amino acids. V lost 7 bases, J lost 7 bases, and 19 bases lay in between. Germline CDR1 is SQVTM and CDR2 is ANQGSEA. The CDR3 sequence: CSAEDQGQGGELFF. Written as DNA, the CDR3 is TGCAGCGCTGAGGACCAGGGGCAAGGCGGGGAGCTGTTTTTT.

The sample holds a few counts of this clonotype. The rearrangement links TRBV28 to TRBJ2-2; 12 bases agree with TRBD2. The V gene's germline CDR1 is MDHEN and CDR2 SYDVKM. The CDR3 totals 15 residues. V gave up 5 bases and J gave up 3 bases; unmatched junction bases: 1. CDR3 in amino acids: CASSRLAGDTGELFF. The CDR3 DNA follows: TGTGCCAGCAGTCGACTAGCGGGAGACACCGGGGAGCTGTTTTTT.

This clonotype was seen a few times. The chain combines TRBV12-3 or TRBV12-4 with TRBJ1-6; no clear D gene. The CDR3 is 12 amino acids. V was shortened by 3 bases and J by 7 bases, with 4 bases between the two germline ends. The chain's CDR3 is CASSFYNSPLHF. The CDR3 region has the DNA TGTGCCAGCAGTTTCTACAATTCACCCCTCCACTTT.

In its sample, this clonotype was seen many times. The chain couples TRBV6-1 to TRBJ2-4; TRBD1 is a possible D gene (6 bases). The CDR3 runs 15 residues. Germline V gene sequence: CDR1 MNHNS, CDR2 SASEGT. The V gene lost 6 bases and the J gene lost 0 bases, with 12 bases spanning the gap. The CDR3 loop is CASSQDSLAKNIQYF. The DNA of the CDR3 is TGTGCCAGCAGCCAGGACAGCTTAGCCAAAAACATTCAGTACTTC.

This clonotype was detected a few times. The chain couples TRBV14 to TRBJ2-7, with 9 bases aligning to TRBD2. The germline V gene encodes CDR1 SGHDN and CDR2 FVKESK. V lost 4 bases to trimming and J lost 3 bases; unmatched junction nucleotides: 7. The CDR3 contains 15 residues. CDR3 protein: CASSPLTSGFYEQYF. CDR3 DNA: TGTGCCAGCAGCCCGCTGACTAGCGGATTCTACGAGCAGTACTTC.

This clonotype was observed once. J is TRBJ2-5 and V is TRBV9, with TRBD2 matching 7 bases. Per the germline V gene, CDR1 is SGDLS and CDR2 is YYNGEE. The CDR3 runs 14 residues. V was pared by 4 bases and J by 14 bases, with 17 bases of the junction left unmatched. CDR3: CASSPRGEVGGLYF. CDR3 nucleotide sequence: TGTGCCAGCAGCCCCCGCGGGGAGGTGGGGGGACTATACTTC. The variable domain in full, completed from reference TRBV9 and TRBJ2-5, reads DSGVTQTPKHLITATGQRVTLRCSPRSGDLSVYWYQQSLDQGLQFLIQYYNGEERAKGNILERFSAQQFPDLHSELNLSSLELGDSALYFCASSPRGEVGGLYFGPGTRLLVL.